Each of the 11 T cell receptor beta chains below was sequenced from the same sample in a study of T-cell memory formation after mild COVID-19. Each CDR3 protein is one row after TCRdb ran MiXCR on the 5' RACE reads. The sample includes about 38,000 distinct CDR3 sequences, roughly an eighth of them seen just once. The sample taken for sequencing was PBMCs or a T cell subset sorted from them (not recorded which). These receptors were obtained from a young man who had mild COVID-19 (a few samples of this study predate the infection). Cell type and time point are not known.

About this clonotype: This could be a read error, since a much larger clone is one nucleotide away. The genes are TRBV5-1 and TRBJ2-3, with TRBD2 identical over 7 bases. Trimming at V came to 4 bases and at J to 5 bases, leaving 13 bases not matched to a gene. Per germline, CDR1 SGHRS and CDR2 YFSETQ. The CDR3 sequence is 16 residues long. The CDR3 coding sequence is TGCGCCAGCAGCATGAGCGGGGAGGCCGAGGTAGATACGCAGTATTTT. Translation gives CASSMSGEAEVDTQYF.

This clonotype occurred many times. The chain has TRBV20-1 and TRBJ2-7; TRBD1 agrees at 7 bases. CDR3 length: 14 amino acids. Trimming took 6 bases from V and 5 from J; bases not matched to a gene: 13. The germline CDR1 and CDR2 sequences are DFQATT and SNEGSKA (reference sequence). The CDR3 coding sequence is TGCAGTGCCACTATCCCGGGACAGAGGCACGAGCAGTACTTC. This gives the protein CSATIPGQRHEQYF.

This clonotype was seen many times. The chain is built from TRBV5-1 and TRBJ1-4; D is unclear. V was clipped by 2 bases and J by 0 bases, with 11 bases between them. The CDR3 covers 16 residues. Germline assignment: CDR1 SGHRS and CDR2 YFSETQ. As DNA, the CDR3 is TGCGCCAGCAGCTTCGGTCTGTCTTCAACTAATGAAAAACTGTTTTTT. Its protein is CASSFGLSSTNEKLFF.

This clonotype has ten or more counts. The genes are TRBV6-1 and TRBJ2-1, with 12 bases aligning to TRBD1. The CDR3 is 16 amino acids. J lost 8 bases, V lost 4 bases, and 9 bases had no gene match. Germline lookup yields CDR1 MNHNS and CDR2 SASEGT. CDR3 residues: CASSGLRDRGRYEQFF. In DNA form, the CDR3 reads TGTGCCAGCAGTGGCCTCCGGGACAGGGGGCGATATGAGCAGTTCTTC.

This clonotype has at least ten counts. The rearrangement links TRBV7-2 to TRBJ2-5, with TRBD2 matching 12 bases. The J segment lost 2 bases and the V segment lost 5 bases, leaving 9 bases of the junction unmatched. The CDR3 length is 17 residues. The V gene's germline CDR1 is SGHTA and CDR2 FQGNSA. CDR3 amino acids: CASSTGASGGAQETQYF. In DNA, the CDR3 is TGTGCCAGCAGCACAGGAGCTAGCGGGGGGGCACAAGAGACCCAGTACTTC.

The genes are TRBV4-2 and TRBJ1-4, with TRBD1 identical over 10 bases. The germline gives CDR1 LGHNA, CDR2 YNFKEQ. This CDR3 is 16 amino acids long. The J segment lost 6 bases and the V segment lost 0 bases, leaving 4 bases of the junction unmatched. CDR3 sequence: CASSQDRGTGDEKLFF. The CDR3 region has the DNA TGTGCCAGCAGCCAAGATCGGGGGACAGGGGATGAAAAACTGTTTTTT.

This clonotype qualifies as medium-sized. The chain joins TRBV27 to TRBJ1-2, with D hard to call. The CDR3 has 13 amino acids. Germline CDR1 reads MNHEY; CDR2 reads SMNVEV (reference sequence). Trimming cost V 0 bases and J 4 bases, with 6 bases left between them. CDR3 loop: CASSLSDGYGYTF. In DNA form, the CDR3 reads TGTGCCAGCAGTTTATCTGACGGCTATGGCTACACCTTC.

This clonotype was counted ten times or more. The CDR3, as DNA: TGCGCCAGCAGATCCGGGACAGAACATCAAGAGACCCAGTACTTC. This sequence encodes CASRSGTEHQETQYF. V gene TRBV23-1 combines with J gene TRBJ2-5; 7 nucleotides align to TRBD1. TRBV23-1 belongs to the ORF category, with a function that is uncertain. CDR3 length: 15 amino acids. The J segment lost 2 bases and the V segment lost 6 bases, leaving 9 bases of the junction unmatched.

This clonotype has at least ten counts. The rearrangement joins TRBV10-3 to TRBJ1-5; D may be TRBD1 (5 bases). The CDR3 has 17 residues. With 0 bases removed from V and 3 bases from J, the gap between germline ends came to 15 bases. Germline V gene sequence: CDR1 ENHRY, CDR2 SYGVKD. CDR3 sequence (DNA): TGTGCCATCAGTGAGTCGTACAGGCGGATTTCCAATCAGCCCCAGCATTTT. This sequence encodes CAISESYRRISNQPQHF.

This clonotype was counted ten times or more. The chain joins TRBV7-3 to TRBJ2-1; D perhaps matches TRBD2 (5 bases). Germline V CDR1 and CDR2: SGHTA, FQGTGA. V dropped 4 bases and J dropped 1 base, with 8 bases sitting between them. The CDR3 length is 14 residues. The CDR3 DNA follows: TGTGCCAGCAGCTCCACTAGTTCCTACAATGAGCAGTTCTTC. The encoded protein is CASSSTSSYNEQFF.

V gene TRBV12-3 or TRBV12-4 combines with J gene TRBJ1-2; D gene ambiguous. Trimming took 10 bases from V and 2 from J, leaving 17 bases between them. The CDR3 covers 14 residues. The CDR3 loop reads CATSRLRRNYGYTF. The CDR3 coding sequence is TGTGCCACCTCTAGATTGAGGAGAAACTATGGCTACACCTTC.